Presented here are 8 T cell receptor beta chains from one specimen sequenced in a study of cytomegalovirus exposure and HLA in healthy donors. The primer mix had 60 Vbeta and 13 Jbeta primers. TCRdb keeps only in-frame clones here, not all; method: immunoSEQ multiplex PCR. The table has about 140,000 clones, approximately 78% seen once. The sample comprised PBMCs. The receptors derive from a woman in her thirties or forties in good health and CMV-seropositive.

This chain connects TRBV28 to TRBJ2-1, with 14 nucleotides matching TRBD2. Looked up from germline, CDR1 is MDHEN and CDR2 is SYDVKM. V trimming: 3 bases; J trimming: 8 bases; junction bases outside the gene matches: 3. The length of the CDR3 is 15 residues. The CDR3 nucleotides read TGTGCCAGCAGTTTTGGGACTAGCGGGAGTGATGAGCAGTTCTTC. Translation gives CASSFGTSGSDEQFF.

Turning to this clone: Germline and junction disagree at one end, which may indicate a read error. The chain has TRBV6-4 and TRBJ2-4; D remains ambiguous. Germline V lookup: CDR1 MRHNA, CDR2 SNTAGT. The CDR3 runs 20 residues. The chain's CDR3 is CASSNSPFPTGDSAKNIQYF. CDR3 bases: TGTGCCAGCAGTAACTCCCCCTTCCCGACTGGTGATTCCGCCAAAAACATTCAGTACTTC.

The chain links TRBV5-1 to TRBJ2-5; 8 positions match TRBD1. With V trimmed by 0 bases and J by 4 bases, 5 bases remained unmatched. This CDR3 is built from 15 residues. Per the germline V gene, CDR1 is SGHRS and CDR2 is YFSETQ. The CDR3 is CASSLDGDRGETQYF. CDR3 coding DNA: TGCGCCAGCAGCTTGGATGGTGACAGGGGAGAGACCCAGTACTTC.

The chain uses TRBV7-3 and TRBJ2-2; tentative D call: TRBD2 (6 bases). CDR1 and CDR2 (germline): SGHTA, FQGTGA. The CDR3 has 15 residues. V lost 2 bases and J 0 bases, leaving 7 bases between the germline ends. The CDR3 reads CASSLSGANTGELFF. Here the CDR3 DNA reads TGTGCCAGCAGCTTATCGGGGGCGAACACCGGGGAGCTGTTTTTT.

This clone was picked up one time. The V call is TRBV5-1, the J call TRBJ1-2; TRBD1 is a possible D gene (5 bases). Trimming took 0 bases from V and 4 from J, leaving 16 bases between them. The CDR3 loop spans 16 amino acids. Per germline, CDR1 SGHRS and CDR2 YFSETQ. The chain's CDR3 is CASSLVWGPEFYGYTF. CDR3 DNA: TGCGCCAGCAGCTTGGTGTGGGGCCCTGAGTTCTATGGCTACACCTTC.

The CDR3, as DNA: TGTGCCAGCACTGGACACCTTAGCAATCAGCCCCAGCATTTT. Its translation is CASTGHLSNQPQHF. The chain carries TRBV6-1 and TRBJ1-5; TRBD1 might be the D (5 bases). The CDR3 consists of 14 residues. Trimming took off 7 bases at V and 0 bases at J, with 10 bases between the two ends. Germline V lookup: CDR1 MNHNS, CDR2 SASEGT.

The chain uses TRBV5-1 and TRBJ2-1, with TRBD2 as a possible D gene (5 bases). Germline values: CDR1 SGHRS, CDR2 YFSETQ. V dropped 3 bases and J dropped 7 bases, with 8 bases sitting between them. The CDR3 has 12 residues. The CDR3 is CASSSSFNEQFF. CDR3 sequence (DNA): TGCGCCAGCAGCTCTAGCTTTAATGAGCAGTTCTTC.

J is TRBJ2-5 and V is TRBV7-9, with 8 bases fitting TRBD2. CDR1 and CDR2 from the germline V gene are SEHNR and FQNEAQ (reference sequence). This CDR3 has 15 residues. The V segment lost 6 bases and the J segment 2 bases; nucleotides outside the gene matches: 8. In nucleotides, the CDR3 is TGTGCCAGCAGGCGGGGGGAGGGGAGTCAAGAGACCCAGTACTTC. As protein: CASRRGEGSQETQYF.